The clone carrying this T cell receptor beta chain occurred once. Its antigen remains unknown. These data come from a study of Ad26.COV2.S vaccination and SARS-CoV-2 variants. On the study more broadly: The Ad26.COV2.S arm of the COV1001 trial was where the donor was placed. Study-level results: A substantial breadth of spike-specific CD8+ and CD4+ T cell responses after vaccination has been reported. Non-spike TCR breadth did not differ much between vaccine and placebo recipients.

TCRdb's table, derived via immunoSEQ multiplex PCR, lists solely in-frame clones and lacks some. Seen here are 320,000 or so clones, roughly 90% observed once, and the top ten hold over 5%. The CDR3 is 16 amino acids. Germline V lookup: CDR1 MNHEY, CDR2 SVGEGT. The V gene lost 2 bases and the J gene lost 5 bases, with 18 bases spanning the gap. Treatment defined: roughly 20 received Ad26.COV2.S at low or high dose, single or two shots; 5 received placebo; per-sample allocation not given. The samples were gathered on day 63 after the first injection of vaccine or placebo. The source material was peripheral blood, sampled in a trial of Ad26.COV2.S vaccine versus placebo. The chain is built from TRBV6-2 or TRBV6-3 and TRBJ1-1; D might be TRBD1 (6 bases). The clonotype originates from a person aged 18 to 65 who received the Ad26.COV2.S COVID-19 vaccine or a placebo. DNA for the CDR3: TGTGCCAGCAGTTACGAGTACAGGGTGGGGAAAACTGAAGCTTTCTTT. Translation gives CASSYEYRVGKTEAFF.